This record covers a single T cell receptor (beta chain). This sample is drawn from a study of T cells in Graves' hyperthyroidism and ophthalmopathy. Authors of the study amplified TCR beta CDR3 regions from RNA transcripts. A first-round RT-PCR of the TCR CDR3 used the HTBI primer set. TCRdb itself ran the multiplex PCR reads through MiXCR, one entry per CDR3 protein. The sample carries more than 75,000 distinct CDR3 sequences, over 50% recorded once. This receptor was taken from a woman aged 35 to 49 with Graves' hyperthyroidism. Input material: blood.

CDR3 sequence (DNA): TGTGCCAGCAGCACGGCAGGGGGTTATGGCTACACCTTC. Translated: CASSTAGGYGYTF. The V gene is TRBV7-9, the J gene TRBJ1-2; 7 nucleotides match TRBD1. Per germline, CDR1 SEHNR and CDR2 FQNEAQ (reference sequence). V lost 5 bases to trimming and J lost 5 bases; unmatched junction nucleotides: 5. CDR3 length: 13 amino acids.